This T cell receptor (beta chain) is from a study of OX40 agonist ivuxolimab in advanced cancers. The wider study: Antecedent anti-PD-1, anti-PD-L1 or anti-CTLA-4 therapy was permissible, with approximately 44% having received some. Study observations and caveats: Dosing at 0.1 to 3.0 mg/kg was accompanied by clonal expansion of CD4+ and CD8+ blood T cells by week 6.

Produced via immunoSEQ multiplex PCR; TCRdb's table is partial and in-frame only. The sample contains 20,000 to 25,000 clones, roughly 70% of which appear only once. Germline V CDR1 and CDR2: PRHDT, FYEKMQ (reference sequence). V was shortened by 4 bases and J by 0 bases, with 10 bases between the two germline ends. This CDR3 spans 15 amino acids. On this clone itself: The antigen is undetermined.

The source was CD4+ or CD8+ T cells sorted from blood, collected in a trial of the OX40 agonist ivuxolimab. The TCR comes from an adult with an advanced solid tumor such as melanoma, head and neck, liver or kidney cancer. This sequence joins TRBV13 and TRBJ2-1, with D maybe TRBD2 (5 bases). The CDR3 coding sequence is TGTGCCAGCAGCTATAGCGTTAGCTCCTACAATGAGCAGTTCTTC. Protein: CASSYSVSSYNEQFF.